This paragraph reports one T cell receptor beta chain. Authors' data handling: It was from reference gene primer amplification that nucleated cell counts were estimated. Sequenced by immunoSEQ multiplex PCR; TCRdb stores in-frame clones only, minus some. From that table come the V and J calls and clone size; the DNA was used to work out D and trimming. Found here are approximately 360,000 clones, 85% to 90% of them singletons; the top ten hold around 0.91%. Participant ages covered about 18 to 90 years across about 22 US areas. Cohorts were assigned according to the clinical history that participants reported. The data were obtained in a study of blood T cell repertoires in COVID-19. For the study at large: COVID-19 samples from acute and convalescent phases originated in the United States, Italy and Spain.

The receptor's source is a woman aged 25 to 39 with acute COVID-19. Sequenced material: PBMCs or T cells enriched from blood (not recorded which).

The CDR3 loop is CASSGQGMSNQPQHF. The CDR3 DNA reads TGTGCCAGTAGTGGGCAGGGAATGAGCAATCAGCCCCAGCATTTT. The genes are TRBV19 and TRBJ1-5, with D perhaps matching TRBD1 (5 bases). V was trimmed by 5 bases and J by 1 base, leaving 12 bases between them. Germline assignment: CDR1 LNHDA and CDR2 SQIVND (reference sequence). CDR3 length equals 15 residues.